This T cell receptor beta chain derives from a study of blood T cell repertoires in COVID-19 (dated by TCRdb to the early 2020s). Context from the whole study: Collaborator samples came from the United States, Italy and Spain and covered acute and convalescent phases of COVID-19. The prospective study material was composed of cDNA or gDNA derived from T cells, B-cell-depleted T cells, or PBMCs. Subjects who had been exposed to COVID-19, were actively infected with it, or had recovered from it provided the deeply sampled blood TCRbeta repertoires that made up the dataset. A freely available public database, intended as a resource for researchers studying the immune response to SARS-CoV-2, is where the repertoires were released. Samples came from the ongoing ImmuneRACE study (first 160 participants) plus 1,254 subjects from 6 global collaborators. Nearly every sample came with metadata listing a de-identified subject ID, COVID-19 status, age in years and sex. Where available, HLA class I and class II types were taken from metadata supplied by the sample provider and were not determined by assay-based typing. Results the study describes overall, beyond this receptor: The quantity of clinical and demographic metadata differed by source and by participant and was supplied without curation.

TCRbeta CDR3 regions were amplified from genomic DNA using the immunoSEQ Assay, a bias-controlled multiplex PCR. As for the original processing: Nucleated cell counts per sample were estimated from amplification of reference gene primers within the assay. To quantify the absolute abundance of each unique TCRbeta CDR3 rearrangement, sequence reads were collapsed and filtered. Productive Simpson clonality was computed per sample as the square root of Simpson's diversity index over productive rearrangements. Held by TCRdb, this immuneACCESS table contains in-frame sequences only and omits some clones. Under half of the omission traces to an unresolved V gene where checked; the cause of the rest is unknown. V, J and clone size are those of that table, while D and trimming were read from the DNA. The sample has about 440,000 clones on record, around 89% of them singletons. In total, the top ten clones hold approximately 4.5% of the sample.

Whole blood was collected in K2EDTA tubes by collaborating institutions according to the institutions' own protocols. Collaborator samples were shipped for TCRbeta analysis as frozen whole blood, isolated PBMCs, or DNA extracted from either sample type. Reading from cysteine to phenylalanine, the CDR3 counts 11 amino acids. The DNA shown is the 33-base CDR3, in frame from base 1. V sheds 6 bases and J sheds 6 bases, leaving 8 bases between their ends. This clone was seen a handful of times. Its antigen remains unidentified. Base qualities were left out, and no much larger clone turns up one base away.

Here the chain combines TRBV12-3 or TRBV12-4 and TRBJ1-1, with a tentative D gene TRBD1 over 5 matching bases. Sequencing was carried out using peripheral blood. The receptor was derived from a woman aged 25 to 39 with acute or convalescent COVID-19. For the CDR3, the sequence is CASRSGSEAFF. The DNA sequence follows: TGTGCCAGCAGATCAGGGTCTGAAGCTTTCTTT.